This TCR beta chain was observed in a study of cytomegalovirus exposure and HLA in healthy donors. The study, taken as a whole, reports: An analysis was carried out later, and it reportedly showed fewer N-insertions in an Asian-associated ancestry cluster than the roughly 700-donor mean. Most TCRs appeared rarely, but some public TCRs recurred in many donors.

For this clone: The antigen is not known.

V dropped 6 bases and J dropped 0 bases, with 12 bases sitting between them. The germline CDR1 and CDR2 sequences are MNHNY and SVGAGI (reference sequence). The CDR3 totals 14 residues. The PCR employed 60 Vbeta primers together with 13 Jbeta primers. Clones were read by immunoSEQ multiplex PCR, and TCRdb kept only the in-frame ones, dropping some. The sample shows approximately 170,000 clones, 60% to 80% of them seen only once. V gene TRBV6-6 combines with J gene TRBJ2-7; D may be TRBD1 (5 bases). Source material: PBMCs. This sequence originates from a woman aged 25-40 years in good health and CMV-seropositive. The CDR3 bases are TGTGCCAGCAGGACCAGGGCTGACTCCTACGAGCAGTACTTC. As protein: CASRTRADSYEQYF.